This is a list of T cell receptor beta chains from one sample in a study of T cells after yellow fever vaccination. TCRdb reprocessed the 5' RACE reads with MiXCR, giving one entry per CDR3 protein. This sample has around 600,000 distinct CDR3 sequences, with 10% to 15% found just once. The specimen comprised PBMCs, sampled on the day of the yellow fever booster vaccination. These receptors all stem from a man younger than 45 who received the YFV17D yellow fever vaccine. CDR3s include the opening cysteine and the closing phenylalanine or tryptophan. D genes are given only for firm matches. The size field is filled for only some rows; it gives once, few, many or a size class.

D gene,clone size,J gene,V gene,CDR3 protein,CDR3 DNA
.,few,TRBJ1-2,TRBV15,CATRQGLDGYTF,TGTGCCACCAGACAGGGACTCGATGGCTACACCTTC
.,few,TRBJ2-5,TRBV7-2,CASARWEVETQYF,TGTGCCAGCGCTAGGTGGGAGGTCGAGACCCAGTACTTC
.,.,TRBJ2-7,TRBV7-2,CASSWEASSYEQYF,TGTGCCAGCAGCTGGGAGGCCTCCTCCTACGAGCAGTACTTC
.,few,TRBJ1-6,TRBV21-1,CASPRARGKSPLHF,TGTGCCAGCCCCAGGGCCCGGGGGAAATCACCCCTCCACTTT
TRBD2,few,TRBJ2-1,TRBV15,CATSRVGGGPDNNEQFF,TGTGCCACCAGCAGAGTTGGGGGAGGGCCGGATAATAATGAGCAGTTCTTC
TRBD2,few,TRBJ2-7,TRBV10-3,CAIGGTSEAYEQYF,TGTGCCATCGGTGGGACTAGCGAGGCCTACGAGCAGTACTTC
TRBD1,many,TRBJ2-3,TRBV20-1,CSASPWDRTNTDTQYF,TGCAGTGCTAGCCCTTGGGACAGGACCAACACAGATACGCAGTATTTT
TRBD2,few,TRBJ2-1,TRBV18,CASSPRSLAGVLHEQFF,TGTGCCAGCTCACCAAGGAGCCTAGCGGGAGTCTTACATGAGCAGTTCTTC
.,many,TRBJ2-7,TRBV7-2,CASSSLRGGVVVQYF,TGTGCCAGCAGCTCCCTTAGAGGCGGGGTTGTAGTGCAGTACTTC
.,many,TRBJ1-1,TRBV29-1,CSVRGIFNTEAFF,TGCAGCGTTAGGGGGATATTTAACACTGAAGCTTTCTTT
.,few,TRBJ1-2,TRBV29-1,CSADFGYTF,TGCAGCGCTGACTTTGGCTACACCTTC
.,.,TRBJ1-6,TRBV12-3/TRBV12-4,CTCSLVVGFGPGNSPLHF,TGTACCTGCAGTTTAGTCGTCGGTTTCGGGCCAGGAAATTCACCCCTCCACTTT
.,.,TRBJ2-1,TRBV20-1,CSAAEGLEADNEQFF,TGCAGTGCTGCGGAAGGGTTAGAAGCGGACAATGAGCAGTTCTTC
.,.,TRBJ2-3,TRBV24-1,CATKGGGLTDTQYF,TGTGCCACCAAAGGAGGGGGACTCACAGATACGCAGTATTTT
.,.,TRBJ2-3,TRBV9,CASSVAPGDTQYF,TGTGCCAGCAGCGTAGCCCCAGGAGATACGCAGTATTTT
TRBD2,many,TRBJ2-1,TRBV7-2,CASSLGIGTSGIF,TGTGCCAGCAGCTTAGGTATCGGGACTAGCGGGATCTTC
TRBD2,few,TRBJ2-1,TRBV20-1,CSASVASGRASEQFF,TGCAGTGCTAGTGTGGCTAGCGGGAGGGCCAGCGAGCAGTTCTTC
.,few,TRBJ2-5,TRBV6-2/TRBV6-3,CASRHSGQETQYF,TGTGCCAGCAGACATAGCGGCCAAGAGACCCAGTACTTC
.,.,TRBJ2-3,TRBV7-9,CASSLGLVGGDTQYF,TGTGCCAGCAGCTTAGGACTAGTAGGTGGAGATACGCAGTATTTT
TRBD1,few,TRBJ2-3,TRBV12-3/TRBV12-4,CASGKGQGTDTQYF,TGTGCCAGCGGAAAAGGACAGGGAACAGATACGCAGTATTTT
.,few,TRBJ2-2,TRBV9,CASSRTGLTGELFF,TGTGCCAGCAGCCGAACGGGGCTCACCGGGGAGCTGTTTTTT
TRBD1,.,TRBJ1-2,TRBV10-3,CAISELQGNGYTF,TGTGCCATCAGTGAGTTACAGGGGAATGGCTACACCTTC